A selection of T cell receptor beta chains follows, all from one sample in a study of blood T cell repertoires in COVID-19. Method: immunoSEQ multiplex PCR; TCRdb's copy keeps in-frame clones and lacks some. The sample holds hundreds of thousands of clones, around 85% seen once. The sample taken for sequencing was PBMCs or T cells enriched from blood (not recorded which). The receptors here all came from a woman in her thirties who had been exposed to COVID-19. The CDR3 runs from the conserved cysteine through the conserved F or W. A D gene is named only where the DNA matches it firmly. Rows may omit the clone size; those that give it use once, few, many or a size class.

CDR3 protein	CDR3 DNA	clone size	D gene	V gene	J gene
CASSFGGTGPLADGYTF	TGTGCCAGCAGCTTCGGGGGGACAGGTCCCTTGGCGGATGGCTACACCTTC	-	TRBD1	TRBV7-3	TRBJ1-2
CASSEEGRAGETQYF	TGTGCCAGCAGTGAAGAGGGCAGGGCGGGGGAAACCCAGTACTTC	-	TRBD2	TRBV2	TRBJ2-5
CASSRTSSEQFF	TGTGCCAGCAGCCGGACTAGCAGTGAGCAGTTCTTC	-	TRBD2	TRBV7-9	TRBJ2-1
CASSSPFGDRGTGELFF	TGTGCCAGCAGTTCGCCCTTCGGGGACAGGGGAACCGGGGAGCTGTTTTTT	-	TRBD1	TRBV28	TRBJ2-2
CASRSGVDYGYTF	TGCGCCAGCCGCTCAGGGGTAGACTATGGCTACACCTTC	-	-	TRBV4-3	TRBJ1-2
CASSQDPAGGTDTQYF	TGTGCCAGCAGCCAAGATCCAGCGGGGGGCACAGATACGCAGTATTTT	-	TRBD2	TRBV3-1/TRBV3-2	TRBJ2-3
CASSFQAGSYGYTF	TGTGCCAGCAGTTTCCAGGCTGGCTCCTATGGCTACACCTTC	-	-	TRBV28	TRBJ1-2
CASSHSGQSYGYTF	TGTGCCAGCAGCCACTCTGGACAGAGCTATGGCTACACCTTC	once	-	TRBV3-1/TRBV3-2	TRBJ1-2
CAWSGQGTSYEQYF	TGTGCCTGGAGTGGACAGGGGACCTCCTACGAGCAGTACTTC	-	TRBD1	TRBV30	TRBJ2-7
CASSLLAGRINEQFF	TGTGCCAGTAGTTTACTAGCGGGCAGAATCAATGAGCAGTTCTTC	once	TRBD2	TRBV19	TRBJ2-1
CASSPSSGGYNEQFF	TGTGCCAGCAGCCCAAGTAGCGGGGGGTACAATGAGCAGTTCTTC	-	TRBD2	TRBV7-2	TRBJ2-1
CASSLFPGTSTSNYGYTF	TGTGCCAGCAGCTTATTTCCGGGGACTTCAACCTCTAACTATGGCTACACCTTC	-	-	TRBV11-2	TRBJ1-2
CASSLGQGDGNEQFF	TGTGCCAGCAGCCTCGGACAGGGTGATGGGAATGAGCAGTTCTTC	-	TRBD1	TRBV9	TRBJ2-1
CSVEVLAGVDEQFF	TGCAGCGTTGAAGTACTAGCGGGAGTAGATGAGCAGTTCTTC	few	TRBD2	TRBV29-1	TRBJ2-1
CASSRTGGSGNTIYF	TGTGCCAGCAGCCGTACAGGGGGCTCTGGAAACACCATATATTTT	once	TRBD1	TRBV28	TRBJ1-3
CAWSVGQGLYSYNSPLHF	TGTGCCTGGAGTGTAGGGCAGGGGTTATACTCCTATAATTCACCCCTCCACTTT	-	-	TRBV30	TRBJ1-6
CASSLLDRGKQPQHF	TGTGCCAGCAGCCTCCTGGACAGGGGTAAACAGCCCCAGCATTTT	-	TRBD1	TRBV4-2	TRBJ1-5
CASSQERQGYGYTF	TGCGCCAGCAGCCAAGAACGACAGGGTTATGGCTACACCTTC	-	TRBD1	TRBV4-1	TRBJ1-2
CASRRAGGTSYEQYF	TGTGCCAGCAGGCGAGCGGGGGGGACTTCCTACGAGCAGTACTTC	-	TRBD2	TRBV27	TRBJ2-7
CASSVGGKGGWYNEQFF	TGTGCCAGCAGCGTAGGGGGGAAGGGAGGGTGGTACAATGAGCAGTTCTTC	once	TRBD2	TRBV9	TRBJ2-1
CASSEAPFSYGYTF	TGTGCCAGCAGTGAGGCACCTTTCTCCTATGGCTACACCTTC	-	-	TRBV6-1	TRBJ1-2
CASSSSGTGTTEAFF	TGTGCCAGCAGCTCCTCCGGGACAGGGACCACTGAAGCTTTCTTT	-	TRBD1	TRBV5-4	TRBJ1-1
CASYPFPRGNGKTQYF	TGTGCCAGCTACCCCTTCCCTCGGGGGAATGGGAAGACCCAGTACTTC	-	-	TRBV28	TRBJ2-5
CASSAQQGNYGYTF	TGTGCCAGCAGCGCACAACAGGGTAACTATGGCTACACCTTC	-	-	TRBV2	TRBJ1-2
CASSPRGGSYEQYF	TGTGCCAGCAGCCCCCGAGGGGGAAGCTACGAGCAGTACTTC	-	-	TRBV14	TRBJ2-7
CATAKQGTGGKNIQYF	TGTGCCACCGCAAAACAAGGGACAGGGGGCAAGAACATTCAGTACTTC	once	TRBD1	TRBV28	TRBJ2-4